This T cell receptor beta chain was found in a study of regulatory T cells in long-lasting Graves disease. Findings and caveats of the study: Persistent patients had a count of shared public clonotypes (roughly 2,500) that exceeded that of new patients (about 930). Persistent Graves' patients had lower TCR diversity than newly diagnosed ones.

This CDR3 spans 15 amino acids. The ends were cut back, 2 bases at V and 3 bases at J, with 10 bases in the middle. Germline CDR1 is MDHEN and CDR2 is SYDVKM. As to time point: persistent/refractory GD, antithyroid drugs over 5 years with positive TRAb. The TCR library was made from RNA that had been extracted from PBMCs in TRIzol. This clonotype was seen many times. The antigen remains unidentified. CDR3 regions were amplified by Arm-PCR using iRepertoire HTBI primers to build TCR beta libraries. Each CDR3 protein is one row after TCRdb ran MiXCR on the multiplex PCR reads. The table has approximately 350,000 distinct CDR3 sequences, 20% to 25% seen once.

The chain couples TRBV28 to TRBJ1-4; no clear D gene. Material: peripheral blood mononuclear cells (PBMCs), obtained when the disease was refractory, from a patient treated with antithyroid drugs. The sequence was obtained from a woman in her forties with Graves disease. In DNA form, the CDR3 reads TGTGCCAGCAGTTTACCAGAAGCGGCTAATGAAAAACTGTTTTTT. The encoded protein is CASSLPEAANEKLFF.